These 28 T cell receptor beta chains came from one sample sequenced in a study of control samples from healthy donors and cancer patients. This table comes from immunoSEQ multiplex PCR, and its TCRdb copy is limited to in-frame clones, with some not included. The top ten hold roughly a fifth of the sample, which has some 82,000 clones, about 90% seen once. Input material: blood. The receptor source for this set is a man in his forties or fifties in good health.

The chain recombines TRBV10-3 with TRBJ2-7; D is possibly TRBD1 (6 bases). V was trimmed by 3 bases and J by 6 bases, leaving 9 bases between them. This CDR3 comprises 12 residues. Germline V lookup: CDR1 ENHRY, CDR2 SYGVKD. The CDR3 nucleotides are TGTGCCATCAGTGACGAGGGGGTCGAGCAGTACGTC. Its protein is CAISDEGVEQYV.

The rearrangement links TRBV27 to TRBJ2-1; TRBD2 matches 9 bases. V trimming: 2 bases; J trimming: 4 bases; junction bases outside the gene matches: 3. Germline CDR1 and CDR2: MNHEY and SMNVEV (reference sequence). This CDR3 comprises 15 residues. CDR3 protein: CASSLGLAGYNEQFF. The DNA of the CDR3 is TGTGCCAGCAGTTTAGGTCTAGCGGGATACAATGAGCAGTTCTTC.

This chain uses TRBV19 with TRBJ1-5; D gene ambiguous. CDR1 is LNHDA and CDR2 is SQIVND in the germline V gene (reference sequence). CDR3 length: 15 amino acids. The ends were cut back, 7 bases at V and 0 bases at J, with 13 bases in the middle. The CDR3 sequence is CASMVSIHSNQPQHF. The CDR3 DNA follows: TGTGCCAGTATGGTGTCAATACATAGCAATCAGCCCCAGCATTTT.

This chain uses TRBV9 with TRBJ1-2, with 9 nucleotides matching TRBD1. In germline, CDR1 is SGDLS, CDR2 YYNGEE. J lost 4 bases, V lost 0 bases, and 4 bases had no gene match. The CDR3 is made up of 15 amino acids. The CDR3 DNA is TGTGCCAGCAGCGTAGTGGGACAGGGAATCTATGGCTACACCTTC. It codes for CASSVVGQGIYGYTF.

The J gene is TRBJ2-5, the V gene TRBV6-5, with 7 positions matching TRBD1. Germline V lookup: CDR1 MNHEY, CDR2 SVGAGI. The CDR3 totals 15 residues. Trimming removed 2 bases from V and 1 base from J; junction bases left unmatched: 4. The CDR3 here is CASSYLQGFQETQYF. Here the CDR3 DNA reads TGTGCCAGCAGTTACCTACAGGGGTTCCAAGAGACCCAGTACTTC.

This chain links TRBV11-3 with TRBJ1-1, with 7 bases that match TRBD1. Trimming cost V 0 bases and J 5 bases; bases outside gene matches: 3. CDR1 is SGHNT and CDR2 is YENEEA in the germline V gene. This CDR3 spans 14 amino acids. The CDR3: CASSLDRGTTEAFF. Here the CDR3 DNA reads TGTGCCAGCAGCTTAGACAGGGGGACGACTGAAGCTTTCTTT.

V is TRBV6-2 or TRBV6-3 and J is TRBJ1-2; D unresolved. The CDR3 totals 12 residues. V lost 2 bases, J lost 5 bases, and 6 bases lay in between. Germline CDR1 is MNHEY and CDR2 is SVGEGT. For the CDR3, the DNA is TGTGCCAGCAGTTACAGGTCATATGGCTACACCTTC. Amino acids: CASSYRSYGYTF.

The J gene is TRBJ1-1, the V gene TRBV7-8; TRBD1 matches at 9 bases. Germline V gene lookup returns CDR1 SGHVS and CDR2 FQNEAQ. The CDR3 totals 18 residues. V was clipped by 4 bases and J by 3 bases; unmatched bases: 15. Here the CDR3 DNA reads TGTGCCAGCAGCTATAGGACAGGGGCAAATCGGAAGGACACTGAAGCTTTCTTT. This encodes CASSYRTGANRKDTEAFF.

This rearrangement joins TRBV5-1 to TRBJ1-3; D may be TRBD1 (5 bases). Germline lookup yields CDR1 SGHRS and CDR2 YFSETQ. The V end lost 3 bases, the J end lost 5 bases, and 18 bases lay between the germline ends. There are 16 residues in the CDR3. CDR3 protein: CASSYRPGVFRNTIYF. CDR3 bases: TGCGCCAGCAGCTACCGGCCGGGGGTTTTTAGAAACACCATATATTTT. The full variable domain, in which reference TRBV5-1 and TRBJ1-3 provide the parts outside the CDR3, is KAGVTQTPRYLIKTRGQQVTLSCSPISGHRSVSWYQQTPGQGLQFLFEYFSETQRNKGNFPGRFSGRQFSNSRSEMNVSTLELGDSALYLCASSYRPGVFRNTIYFGEGSWLTVV.

The chain links TRBV9 to TRBJ2-5; 7 positions agree with TRBD2. Looked up from germline, CDR1 is SGDLS and CDR2 is YYNGEE. Losses at the gene ends were 0 bases for V and 5 bases for J; bases not matched to a gene: 7. CDR3 size: 15 residues. CDR3 sequence: CASSVEGRVWETQYF. The CDR3 bases are TGTGCCAGCAGCGTAGAAGGGAGGGTATGGGAGACCCAGTACTTC.

The chain couples TRBV24-1 to TRBJ2-1; 11 positions match TRBD2. J lost 10 bases, V lost 4 bases, and 8 bases had no gene match. CDR1 KGHDR and CDR2 SFDVKD come from the germline V gene. The CDR3 runs 15 residues. The CDR3 loop is CATSEGTSGNTEQFF. The CDR3 DNA reads as TGTGCCACCAGTGAAGGGACTAGCGGAAACACGGAGCAGTTCTTC.

The chain joins TRBV7-9 to TRBJ1-1; D remains unclear. The CDR3 spans 11 residues. Germline V gene data show CDR1 as SEHNR and CDR2 as FQNEAQ (reference sequence). Trimming stripped 5 bases from V and 7 bases from J, with 8 bases between. The CDR3 is CASSLQFEAFF. The CDR3 region has the DNA TGTGCCAGCAGCCTCCAGTTTGAAGCTTTCTTT.

The chain combines TRBV3-1 (or the pseudogene TRBV3-2) with TRBJ2-3; 16 nucleotides agree with TRBD2. The CDR3 contains 18 residues. V lost 0 bases to trimming and J lost 1 base; unmatched junction nucleotides: 1. CDR1 and CDR2 from the germline V gene are LGHDT and YNNKEL (reference sequence). The CDR3 region is CASSQEGLAGGGTDTQYF. DNA for the CDR3: TGTGCCAGCAGCCAAGAGGGACTAGCGGGAGGGGGCACAGATACGCAGTATTTT.

The chain has TRBV7-2 and TRBJ1-5; possibly TRBD1 for D (6 bases). This CDR3 has 16 residues. With 2 bases removed from V and 1 base from J, the gap between germline ends came to 12 bases. Germline V lookup: CDR1 SGHTA, CDR2 FQGNSA. The CDR3 nucleotides read TGTGCCAGCAGCTTAACGACAGGCTTCAGCAATCAGCCCCAGCATTTT. This translates into CASSLTTGFSNQPQHF.

The chain joins TRBV24-1 to TRBJ2-3; 11 bases fit TRBD1. Looked up from germline, CDR1 is KGHDR and CDR2 is SFDVKD. Trimming took 7 bases from V and 5 from J; bases not matched to a gene: 7. The CDR3 has 15 residues. The CDR3 DNA reads as TGTGCCACCAGCAAAGGGACAGGGGGTCGAGATACGCAGTATTTT. Protein sequence: CATSKGTGGRDTQYF.

V and J are TRBV9 and TRBJ1-2; D is unclear. The V gene lost 4 bases and the J gene lost 4 bases, with 14 bases spanning the gap. This CDR3 comprises 14 residues. Germline V gene lookup returns CDR1 SGDLS and CDR2 YYNGEE. This CDR3 reads CASSPDEQIYGYTF. CDR3 bases: TGTGCCAGCAGCCCGGACGAACAGATCTATGGCTACACCTTC.

The genes are TRBV7-2 and TRBJ2-2; TRBD1 matches 8 bases. Trimming removed 4 bases from V and 4 bases from J; junction bases left unmatched: 5. Germline V lookup: CDR1 SGHTA, CDR2 FQGNSA. The CDR3 sequence is 15 residues long. CDR3 loop: CASSSLGQGTGELFF. The CDR3 DNA follows: TGTGCCAGCAGCTCATTAGGACAGGGCACCGGGGAGCTGTTTTTT.

This chain uses TRBV7-2 with TRBJ2-3, with a weak D call TRBD2 (7 bases). With 1 base removed from V and 4 bases from J, the gap between germline ends came to 12 bases. CDR1 is SGHTA and CDR2 is FQGNSA in the germline V gene. The CDR3 spans 15 residues. CDR3 nucleotide sequence: TGTGCCAGCAGCTTAGGAGGGGGGGCTGCAGATACGCAGTATTTT. Translation: CASSLGGGAADTQYF.

The DNA for the CDR3 is TGTGCCAGCAGCCAAGGGCGGAGTAGCGGGACCCTGGGGGAGACCGGGGAGCTGTTTTTT. This translates into CASSQGRSSGTLGETGELFF. J is TRBJ2-2 and V is TRBV3-1 (or the pseudogene TRBV3-2); 8 bases agree with TRBD2. The V segment lost 1 base and the J segment 5 bases; nucleotides outside the gene matches: 18. CDR1 is LGHDT, CDR2 YNNKEL, per germline (reference sequence). The CDR3 has 20 residues.

CDR3 amino acids: CASSSTPGTGEEYGYTF. The CDR3 nucleotides are TGTGCCAGCAGTTCGACTCCCGGGACAGGCGAGGAGTATGGCTACACCTTC. The V call is TRBV28, the J call TRBJ1-2; the match to TRBD1 covers 8 bases. The CDR3 is made up of 17 amino acids. Trimming cost V 4 bases and J 5 bases; bases outside gene matches: 15. CDR1 is MDHEN and CDR2 is SYDVKM in the germline V gene.

The chain combines TRBV18 with TRBJ2-7; tentatively, D is TRBD2 (5 bases). Trimming shortened V by 3 bases and J by 6 bases, and 9 bases separated the two germline ends. Germline V gene lookup returns CDR1 KGHSH and CDR2 LQKENI. The CDR3 spans 12 residues. The CDR3 here is CASSPGNLEQYF. Here the CDR3 DNA reads TGTGCCAGCTCACCCGGGAATCTCGAGCAGTACTTC.

CDR3 DNA: TGTGCCAGCAGCGTAGATCCGGGAACGTCTAACTATGGCTACACCTTC. Residues: CASSVDPGTSNYGYTF. V gene TRBV9 combines with J gene TRBJ1-2; the D is unclear. The CDR3 is 16 residues long. V was trimmed by 0 bases and J by 0 bases, leaving 12 bases between them. Per the germline V gene, CDR1 is SGDLS and CDR2 is YYNGEE.

The V call is TRBV7-3, the J call TRBJ2-1; D remains ambiguous. The CDR3 sequence is 13 residues long. The V gene's germline CDR1 is SGHTA and CDR2 FQGTGA. V was trimmed by 2 bases and J by 10 bases, leaving 12 bases between them. CDR3 DNA sequence: TGTGCCAGCAGCTTAGATTCTGGGCGCGAGCAGTTCTTC. This sequence encodes CASSLDSGREQFF.

The CDR3 spells CASSLDRGYDGYTF. The CDR3 DNA reads as TGTGCCAGCAGTCTCGACAGGGGGTACGATGGCTACACCTTC. V usage is TRBV5-5 and J usage is TRBJ1-2, with 9 bases identical to TRBD1. The V gene's germline CDR1 is SGHKS and CDR2 YYEKEE (reference sequence). With 5 bases clipped from V and 6 bases from J, the junction kept 8 bases outside the gene matches. The CDR3 has 14 amino acids.

V and J are TRBV30 and TRBJ1-2, with 7 positions matching TRBD1. With 0 bases clipped from V and 9 bases from J, the junction kept 7 bases outside the gene matches. The CDR3 is 13 amino acids. Germline-derived CDR1 and CDR2 are GTSNPN and SVGIG (reference sequence). The CDR3 here is CAWSVKQGKRYTF. Written as DNA, the CDR3 is TGTGCCTGGAGTGTGAAACAGGGGAAGCGCTACACCTTC.

The chain couples TRBV27 to TRBJ2-5; perhaps TRBD2 as D (5 bases). The germline CDR1 and CDR2 sequences are MNHEY and SMNVEV (reference sequence). Trimming pared 8 bases from V and 2 bases from J, leaving 15 bases between. The CDR3 runs 14 residues. The CDR3 DNA reads as TGTGCCAGCGGAACCCCTACTAGGCAAGAGACCCAGTACTTC. Its translation is CASGTPTRQETQYF.

The chain is built from TRBV2 and TRBJ2-5; 12 positions match TRBD2. The CDR3 runs 15 residues. The trim removed 3 bases at V and 4 bases at J, leaving 3 bases unmatched. Germline CDR1 and CDR2: SNHLY and FYNNEI. This chain's CDR3 is CASSERLAGAETQYF. DNA of the CDR3: TGTGCCAGCAGTGAGAGACTAGCGGGAGCAGAGACCCAGTACTTC.

The J gene is TRBJ1-5, the V gene TRBV3-1 (or the pseudogene TRBV3-2); D unresolved. The V gene's germline CDR1 is LGHDT and CDR2 YNNKEL (reference sequence). This CDR3 is 12 amino acids long. V was cut by 4 bases and J by 6 bases, with 7 bases left in between. The CDR3 region has the DNA TGTGCCAGCAGCCGGGGAGGTCAGCCCCAGCATTTT. Its protein is CASSRGGQPQHF.